Following are 8 T cell receptor beta chains from one sample sequenced in a study of shared clonotypes between healthy human individuals. Data came from immunoSEQ multiplex PCR; TCRdb stores just in-frame clones and leaves some out. Of about 2.4 million clones in the sample, around 90% are singletons; the top ten hold 0.13% to 0.15%. The sequenced sample was naive CD4+ T cells sorted from blood. The subset denotes: CD45RA+ positively selected. All receptors come from a man between 18 and 29 years old in good health.

The chain employs TRBV25-1 and TRBJ2-3; no definite D call. V shed 7 bases and J shed 0 bases, with 5 bases lying between them. The CDR3 consists of 12 residues. Germline CDR1 MGHDK, CDR2 SYGVNS. DNA of the CDR3: TGTGCCAGCATGGGGAGCACAGATACGCAGTATTTT. This codes for CASMGSTDTQYF.

J is TRBJ1-4 and V is TRBV6-5; tentative D call: TRBD1 (5 bases). CDR1 is MNHEY and CDR2 is SVGAGI in the germline V gene. CDR3 length equals 15 residues. The germline V and J ends were trimmed by 5 bases and 0 bases, with 10 bases remaining between them. In DNA, the CDR3 is TGTGCCAGCAGTCGGGCGGGGGCAACTAATGAAAAACTGTTTTTT. It codes for CASSRAGATNEKLFF.

V gene TRBV20-1 combines with J gene TRBJ1-4; D is unresolved. Germline loops: CDR1 DFQATT, CDR2 SNEGSKA (reference sequence). Trimming shortened V by 5 bases and J by 8 bases, and 6 bases separated the two germline ends. The CDR3 contains 10 residues. CDR3 region: CSAGTEKLFF. The CDR3 coding sequence is TGCAGTGCTGGTACCGAAAAACTGTTTTTT.

V and J are TRBV6-1 and TRBJ1-5; 9 bases map to TRBD1. J gave up 5 bases and V 6 bases, and 5 bases lay outside the gene matches. The CDR3 totals 14 residues. Germline V gives CDR1 MNHNS, CDR2 SASEGT. CDR3 in amino acids: CASSRDRVDQPQHF. Written as DNA, the CDR3 is TGTGCCAGCAGCCGGGACAGGGTGGATCAGCCCCAGCATTTT.

The rearrangement uses TRBV5-1 and TRBJ1-2, with 10 bases fitting TRBD1. V trimming: 4 bases; J trimming: 5 bases; junction bases outside the gene matches: 14. Per germline, CDR1 SGHRS and CDR2 YFSETQ. The CDR3 loop spans 17 amino acids. The CDR3 nucleotides read TGCGCCAGCAGCCGGACAGGGGGAGAGGTTGGGCTATATGGCTACACCTTC. This gives the protein CASSRTGGEVGLYGYTF. Full variable domain (missing parts from reference TRBV5-1 and TRBJ1-2): KAGVTQTPRYLIKTRGQQVTLSCSPISGHRSVSWYQQTPGQGLQFLFEYFSETQRNKGNFPGRFSGRQFSNSRSEMNVSTLELGDSALYLCASSRTGGEVGLYGYTFGSGTRLTVV.

J is TRBJ1-2 and V is TRBV9; D is ambiguous. CDR1 SGDLS and CDR2 YYNGEE come from the germline V gene. CDR3 length: 14 residues. V shed 3 bases and J shed 4 bases, with 13 bases lying between them. Here the CDR3 DNA reads TGTGCCAGCAGCGCCCAGACATTCTCCTATGGCTACACCTTC. Protein product: CASSAQTFSYGYTF.

V and J are TRBV6-1 and TRBJ2-4, with 7 bases identical to TRBD1. In germline, CDR1 is MNHNS, CDR2 SASEGT. V shed 4 bases and J 2 bases; nucleotides not matched to a gene: 5. The CDR3 consists of 15 residues. The CDR3 coding sequence is TGTGCCAGCAGTGGCGACAGGGTTTCCAAAAACATTCAGTACTTC. This gives the protein CASSGDRVSKNIQYF.

The genes are TRBV7-2 and TRBJ2-1; D is ambiguous. Deletions cut 1 base from V and 12 bases from J, with 7 bases between. Per the germline V gene, CDR1 is SGHTA and CDR2 is FQGNSA. The CDR3 spans 11 residues. Written as DNA, the CDR3 is TGTGCCAGCAGCTTAGGCCCAGCGCAGTTCTTC. This sequence encodes CASSLGPAQFF. The full variable domain, with the rest looked up from reference TRBV7-2 and TRBJ2-1, is GAGVSQSPSNKVTEKGKDVELRCDPISGHTALYWYRQSLGQGLEFLIYFQGNSAPDKSGLPSDRFSAERTGGSVSTLTIQRTQQEDSAVYLCASSLGPAQFFGPGTRLTVL.